Listed here is a single T cell receptor (beta chain). The data are from a study of blood T cell repertoires in COVID-19. Turning to the study itself: T cells, B-cell-depleted T cells, or PBMCs supplied cDNA or gDNA.

TCRdb's table, derived via immunoSEQ multiplex PCR, lists solely in-frame clones and lacks some. The data hold about 270,000 clones, with around 90% observed a single time. CDR3 length: 15 residues. Trimming at V came to 0 bases and at J to 4 bases, leaving 2 bases not matched to a gene. Germline V gives CDR1 SGHNT, CDR2 YYREEE (reference sequence). Sequencing was carried out using PBMCs or T cells enriched from blood (not recorded which). The chain recombines TRBV5-4 with TRBJ2-3, with TRBD2 matching 10 bases. This receptor was obtained from a woman younger than 45 with acute COVID-19. The CDR3 spells CASSLVAGGPDTQYF. CDR3 in DNA: TGTGCCAGCAGCTTGGTAGCGGGAGGCCCAGATACGCAGTATTTT.